These 14 T cell receptor beta chains were sequenced from one sample in a study of CD8 T cells in ankylosing spondylitis. TCRdb fed the 5' RACE reads into MiXCR, producing one record per CDR3 protein. The sample holds roughly 180,000 distinct CDR3 sequences, roughly 13% seen once. The sequenced sample consisted of blood, either unsorted or a sorted T cell fraction (not recorded which). The receptor set was obtained from a male donor with ankylosing spondylitis or in good health (not recorded which).

About this clonotype: One base away lies a much larger clone, so this may be a sequencing read error. Since no conserved phenylalanine or tryptophan closes the CDR3, a read error is the likely cause. This chain joins TRBV5-1 and TRBJ2-1; D gene ambiguous. V was pared by 0 bases and J by 10 bases, with 5 bases between. This CDR3 is 11 amino acids long. Germline CDR1 SGHRS, CDR2 YFSETQ. The CDR3 nucleotides are TGCGCCAGCAGCTTGGCTTCCGAGCAGTTCTTG. Translated: CASSLASEQFL.

The chain employs TRBV10-3 and TRBJ2-3, with D uncertain. V was clipped by 5 bases and J by 0 bases, with 9 bases between them. Germline lookup yields CDR1 ENHRY and CDR2 SYGVKD. This CDR3 has 14 amino acids. For the CDR3, the DNA is TGTGCCATCAGTAGGGATCTTAGCACAGATACGCAGTATTTT. Translating it yields CAISRDLSTDTQYF.

This clonotype was seen a handful of times. V is TRBV27 and J is TRBJ1-6, with D possibly TRBD1 on 5 matching bases. V dropped 5 bases and J dropped 4 bases, with 9 bases sitting between them. This CDR3 spans 14 amino acids. Germline assignment: CDR1 MNHEY and CDR2 SMNVEV (reference sequence). The CDR3 protein is CASSATEYNSPLHF. The CDR3, as DNA: TGTGCCAGCAGTGCGACAGAATATAATTCACCCCTCCACTTT.

V and J are TRBV6-5 and TRBJ2-5; D is unclear. Trimming removed 0 bases from V and 5 bases from J, with 10 bases in between. The germline gives CDR1 MNHEY, CDR2 SVGAGI. The CDR3 is made up of 14 amino acids. The CDR3 loop reads CASSYSQGFETQYF. DNA of the CDR3: TGTGCCAGCAGTTACTCGCAAGGGTTTGAGACCCAGTACTTC.

This clonotype occurred a few times. The J gene is TRBJ2-5, the V gene TRBV29-1; D is perhaps TRBD2 (8 bases). Deletions cut 0 bases from V and 3 bases from J, with 29 bases between. This CDR3 has 20 amino acids. Germline CDR1 reads SQVTM; CDR2 reads ANQGSEA. The CDR3 coding sequence is TGCAGCGTTGAAGATAGGTCCGGGGGGGGACAGCGGCAGATCAAAGAGACCCAGTACTTC. This encodes CSVEDRSGGGQRQIKETQYF.

V usage is TRBV6-2 or TRBV6-3 and J usage is TRBJ2-7; D ambiguous. The V end lost 3 bases, the J end lost 1 base, and 19 bases lay between the germline ends. CDR3 length equals 17 residues. Germline V gene lookup returns CDR1 MNHEY and CDR2 SVGEGT. The CDR3 sequence is CASSYTIENSFSYEQYF. The CDR3 DNA follows: TGTGCCAGCAGTTATACGATAGAGAACAGTTTTTCCTACGAGCAGTACTTC.

The rearrangement links TRBV6-1 to TRBJ2-1, with unresolved D. Deletions cut 6 bases from V and 1 base from J, with 10 bases between. From germline, CDR1 is MNHNS and CDR2 SASEGT. This CDR3 has 14 amino acids. This CDR3 reads CASRPLESYNEQFF. CDR3 coding DNA: TGTGCCAGCAGACCCCTAGAATCCTACAATGAGCAGTTCTTC.

In this sample, this clonotype turned up a few times. The chain carries TRBV5-1 and TRBJ2-2; 15 bases match TRBD2. CDR3 size: 18 residues. Trimming removed 3 bases from V and 6 bases from J; junction bases left unmatched: 9. From germline, CDR1 is SGHRS and CDR2 YFSETQ. The CDR3 coding sequence is TGCGCCAGCAGCTGGGGGACTAGCGGGAGGCTTGTGCCCGGGGAGCTGTTTTTT. This encodes CASSWGTSGRLVPGELFF.

The table lists this clonotype with a few counts. V is TRBV4-1 and J is TRBJ2-1; 10 bases line up with TRBD2. The germline CDR1 and CDR2 sequences are MGHRA and YSYEKL. The CDR3 spans 16 residues. The trim removed 0 bases at V and 6 bases at J, leaving 5 bases unmatched. The CDR3 sequence: CASSQDPEREGNEQFF. The CDR3 nucleotides read TGCGCCAGCAGCCAAGATCCGGAGCGGGAGGGCAATGAGCAGTTCTTC.

This clonotype was counted between two and nine times. The chain has TRBV30 and TRBJ2-7, with 8 bases identical to TRBD1. This CDR3 spans 13 amino acids. Germline V CDR1 and CDR2: GTSNPN, SVGIG (reference sequence). V shed 3 bases, J shed 3 bases, and the junction held 4 bases outside the gene matches. CDR3 loop: CAWSAGQGYEQYF. CDR3 coding DNA: TGTGCCTGGAGCGCTGGACAGGGCTACGAGCAGTACTTC.

V is TRBV6-1 and J is TRBJ2-3; D is perhaps TRBD2 (7 bases). The CDR3 length is 19 residues. Germline assignment: CDR1 MNHNS and CDR2 SASEGT. V was shortened by 2 bases and J by 4 bases, with 25 bases between the two germline ends. The CDR3 protein is CASSEWGGVVGAAADTQYF. The CDR3 nucleotides read TGTGCCAGCAGTGAATGGGGGGGCGTTGTGGGGGCGGCGGCAGATACGCAGTATTTT.

This clonotype has a handful of counts. V gene TRBV10-2 combines with J gene TRBJ2-7, with 15 bases aligning to TRBD2. With V trimmed by 8 bases and J by 2 bases, 4 bases remained unmatched. The CDR3 sequence is 15 residues long. Germline loops: CDR1 WSHSY, CDR2 SAAADI. CDR3 loop: CASGGLAGGPYEQYF. CDR3 nucleotide sequence: TGCGCCAGCGGAGGACTAGCGGGAGGGCCCTACGAGCAGTACTTC.

Only a few counts were recorded for this clonotype. J is TRBJ1-1 and V is TRBV7-2, with D unclear. V was cut by 7 bases and J by 5 bases, with 11 bases left in between. Germline CDR1 reads SGHTA; CDR2 reads FQGNSA. This CDR3 is built from 12 residues. The CDR3 DNA sequence: TGTGCCAGCACCCGAGTGAGAACTGAAGCTTTCTTT. Encoded protein: CASTRVRTEAFF. The full variable domain, rest sourced from reference TRBV7-2 and TRBJ1-1, is GAGVSQSPSNKVTEKGKDVELRCDPISGHTALYWYRQSLGQGLEFLIYFQGNSAPDKSGLPSDRFSAERTGGSVSTLTIQRTQQEDSAVYLCASTRVRTEAFFGQGTRLTVV.

The chain links TRBV7-9 to TRBJ2-3, with 8 bases aligning to TRBD2. The CDR3 has 16 residues. Germline V lookup: CDR1 SEHNR, CDR2 FQNEAQ (reference sequence). The V segment lost 1 base and the J segment 5 bases; nucleotides outside the gene matches: 8. DNA of the CDR3: TGTGCCAGCAGCTTAGGGTTCGGGAGGGCCCAAGATACGCAGTATTTT. It specifies CASSLGFGRAQDTQYF.